This is a list of T cell receptor beta chains from one sample in a study of shared clonotypes between healthy human individuals. This table comes from immunoSEQ multiplex PCR, and its TCRdb copy is limited to in-frame clones, with some not included. The sample has roughly 2,000,000 clones, roughly 95% seen once. Sequenced sample: naive CD8+ T cells sorted from blood. All receptors derive from a young man in good health. The CDR3 runs from the conserved cysteine through the conserved F or W. The order of the fields is clone size, D gene, J gene, V gene, CDR3 DNA, CDR3 protein. A D gene is named only where the DNA matches it firmly. For some rows the clone size is stated as once, few or many, or as a class when expanded; others skip it.

>-|TRBD1|TRBJ1-6|TRBV6-6
TGTGCCAGCAGTTATGATCCAGGGGGCAATTCACCCCTCCACTTT
CASSYDPGGNSPLHF
>-|TRBD2|TRBJ2-1|TRBV27
TGTGCCAGCAGTTCTTTGACTAGCGGGGTTGCCAATGAGCAGTTCTTC
CASSSLTSGVANEQFF
>-|-|TRBJ2-7|TRBV7-9
TGTGCCAGCAGCCCATTTCTGGGGTCCTACGAGCAGTACTTC
CASSPFLGSYEQYF
>-|-|TRBJ2-5|TRBV25-1
TGTGCCAGCAGTGAACGGTCCAGGTACCAAGAGACCCAGTACTTC
CASSERSRYQETQYF
>-|TRBD1|TRBJ2-3|TRBV13
TGTGCCAGCAGCTCCCCGGGACAGGGTAGCACAGATACGCAGTATTTT
CASSSPGQGSTDTQYF
>-|TRBD2|TRBJ2-1|TRBV9
TGTGCCAGCAGCGTAGGGGACTATCCCCCTTACAATGAGCAGTTCTTC
CASSVGDYPPYNEQFF
>once|TRBD1|TRBJ1-2|TRBV6-5
TGTGCCAGCAGTTGGGGACAGGGACTGGAGGGCTACACCTTC
CASSWGQGLEGYTF
>-|TRBD2|TRBJ2-2|TRBV29-1
TGCAGCGCCTGGACTAGCGGGAGACGGGACACCGGGGAGCTGTTTTTT
CSAWTSGRRDTGELFF
>-|-|TRBJ2-7|TRBV7-8
TGTGCCAGCAGCTATACTAGCTCCTACGAGCAGTACTTC
CASSYTSSYEQYF
>-|-|TRBJ2-5|TRBV11-1
TGTGCCAGCAGCTTAACCCCGGGAGAGACCCAGTACTTC
CASSLTPGETQYF
>-|-|TRBJ2-6|TRBV5-4
TGTGCCAGCAGCTTGTGGCCAATTGGAAGCTCTGGGGCCAACGTCCTGACTTTC
CASSLWPIGSSGANVLTF
>-|TRBD1|TRBJ1-1|TRBV13
TGTGCCAGCAGCTTGGATCGGACAGGGGCGAACACTGAAGCTTTCTTT
CASSLDRTGANTEAFF
>-|-|TRBJ2-2|TRBV2
TGTGCCAGCAACCGACTAGTCGGGACCGGGGAGCTGTTTTTT
CASNRLVGTGELFF
>-|TRBD1|TRBJ1-1|TRBV5-1
TGCGCCAGCAGCCTGGACAGGGGCCACGAAAACCACAACACTGAAGCTTTCTTT
CASSLDRGHENHNTEAFF
>-|TRBD2|TRBJ2-1|TRBV19
TGTGCCAGTAGTATCTCCGACATAGCGGGGTTCGGGGTATACAATGAGCAGTTCTTC
CASSISDIAGFGVYNEQFF
>-|-|TRBJ2-2|TRBV19
TGTGCCAGTAGTATCGAGCCCACTGGGGAGCTGTTTTTT
CASSIEPTGELFF
>-|TRBD1|TRBJ2-1|TRBV5-6
TGTGCCAGCAGCTCAACCGGGACAGGGGTGGGCAATGAGCAGTTCTTC
CASSSTGTGVGNEQFF
>-|TRBD1|TRBJ2-1|TRBV28
TGTGCCAGCAGACCAGGGGGCAATGAGCAGTTCTTC
CASRPGGNEQFF
>once|-|TRBJ2-7|TRBV10-3
TGTGCCATCAGTGAGTCGGGGGCCTACGAGCAGTACTTC
CAISESGAYEQYF
>once|-|TRBJ2-5|TRBV7-8
TGTGCCAGCAGCTCCAGGCCGGGCCAAGAGACCCAGTACTTC
CASSSRPGQETQYF
>-|-|TRBJ2-7|TRBV2
TGTGCCAGCAGCGCCGGGACGGGGTACGAGCAGTACTTC
CASSAGTGYEQYF
>-|-|TRBJ1-2|TRBV10-1
TGCGCCAGCAGTGACAGTAACTATGGCTACACCTTC
CASSDSNYGYTF
>-|-|TRBJ2-5|TRBV6-5
TGTGCCAGCAGTTACTTGCCCGGGGAGACCCAGTACTTC
CASSYLPGETQYF
>-|-|TRBJ2-7|TRBV11-2
TGTGCCAGCAGCCAGGACCCCCGACACGAGCAGTACTTC
CASSQDPRHEQYF
>-|TRBD2|TRBJ2-7|TRBV6-6
TGTGCCAGCAGTTACGGCGGGAGAGGCTACGAGCAGTACTTC
CASSYGGRGYEQYF
>-|TRBD2|TRBJ2-7|TRBV28
TGTGCCAGCAGTGCCCGTAGCGGGATAACCACCTACGAGCAGTACTTC
CASSARSGITTYEQYF
>-|-|TRBJ2-7|TRBV7-2
TGTGCCAGCAGCTCGGGACCGAGAATATACGAGCAGTACTTC
CASSSGPRIYEQYF
>-|-|TRBJ1-1|TRBV7-9
TGTGCCAGCAGCCCGGGCGAGGGTAGAGGATTAGCTTTCTTT
CASSPGEGRGLAFF
>-|-|TRBJ2-7|TRBV6-1
TGTGCCAGCAGTGCGGACAGAGGGTACGAGCAGTACTTC
CASSADRGYEQYF
>-|TRBD2|TRBJ2-7|TRBV6-1
TGTGCCAGCAGTGATGAGATAGCGGGGGCCTCCTACGAGCAGTACTTC
CASSDEIAGASYEQYF
>-|-|TRBJ1-4|TRBV4-3
TGCGCCAGCAGCCAAGATACCCTCATCGGTGGAACTAATGAAAAACTGTTTTTT
CASSQDTLIGGTNEKLFF
>-|TRBD1|TRBJ2-7|TRBV7-2
TGTGCCAGCAGCTTAGCGGGACAGGGGACCTCCTACGAGCAGTACTTC
CASSLAGQGTSYEQYF
>-|-|TRBJ2-7|TRBV5-5
TGTGCCAGCAGCGACCCCCCCGGGGGTGTCCTCTACGAGCAGTACTTC
CASSDPPGGVLYEQYF
>-|TRBD1|TRBJ2-7|TRBV4-3
TGCGCCAGCAGCCAAGATAAAGCGGGACAGGGGGCCTACGAGCAGTACTTC
CASSQDKAGQGAYEQYF
>once|-|TRBJ2-7|TRBV5-6
TGTGCCAGCAGCATTGGGGGATCCTACGAGCAGTACTTC
CASSIGGSYEQYF
>-|-|TRBJ2-7|TRBV6-5
TGTGCCAGCAGCCCAACAGGGGGGGACTACGAGCAGTACTTC
CASSPTGGDYEQYF
>-|-|TRBJ2-7|TRBV27
TGTGCCAGCAGTTTAGGGGCCGGGACCTACGAGCAGTACTTC
CASSLGAGTYEQYF
>-|-|TRBJ2-7|TRBV6-5
TGTGCCAGCAGTTTTGCGTCCACCTACGAGCAGTACTTC
CASSFASTYEQYF
>few|TRBD2|TRBJ2-2|TRBV7-3
TGTGCCAGCAGCTTAACTGGACTAGGGAGGACCGGGGAGCTGTTTTTT
CASSLTGLGRTGELFF